The source of this T cell receptor beta chain is a study of T cell repertoires in cytomegalovirus infection. On the study more broadly: Public TCR beta signatures provided an indication of both CMV infection and a matching HLA type. Study-level results: Cumulative public TCR beta family frequency identified CMV carriers with the relevant HLA. Dominant in the ex vivo response were TCR beta clonotypes restricted by HLA-C and specific for CMV.

The table lists this clonotype with many counts. Antigen: not known. V shed 2 bases, J shed 7 bases, and the junction held 10 bases outside the gene matches. CDR1 is DFQATT and CDR2 is SNEGSKA in the germline V gene (reference sequence). This CDR3 is 15 amino acids long. MiXCR, run by TCRdb on the reads, gives a single entry per CDR3 protein. Here the sample spans around 210,000 distinct CDR3 sequences, about 7% being singletons. Material: PBMCs. This clonotype was obtained from a human donor in good health (CMV status not recorded). Some clones in this sample may be carry-over from other donors' samples. The chain links TRBV20-1 to TRBJ2-5, with TRBD1 identical over 10 bases. In DNA, the CDR3 is TGCAGTGCTAGAATCAGGACAGGGGGGGGAGGGACCCAGTACTTC. Protein sequence: CSARIRTGGGGTQYF.